One and the same sample provided the 16 T cell receptor beta chains below, sequenced in a study of blood T cells in healthy people across ages. Through a sample-barcoded 5' primer and a J-beta primer mix, a second PCR was run for roughly 6 to 12 cycles. TCRdb reprocessed the 5' RACE reads via MiXCR and lists one record per CDR3 protein. Counted here are around 650,000 distinct CDR3 sequences, 40% to 45% occurring once; the ten biggest clones make up about 32%. Sequencing input: blood. These receptors all stem from an elderly man in good health.

This clonotype came up many times. V gene TRBV29-1 combines with J gene TRBJ2-7, with no clear D. There are 15 residues in the CDR3. Germline values: CDR1 SQVTM, CDR2 ANQGSEA. The ends were cut back, 1 base at V and 0 bases at J, with 13 bases in the middle. DNA of the CDR3: TGCAGCGTTGAAGGGACGGCCCAGAGCTCCTACGAGCAGTACTTC. Amino acids: CSVEGTAQSSYEQYF.

This clonotype came up many times. This rearrangement joins TRBV29-1 to TRBJ2-3; TRBD2 aligns across 15 bases. This CDR3 contains 21 residues. J lost 1 base, V lost 1 base, and 15 bases had no gene match. The germline gives CDR1 SQVTM, CDR2 ANQGSEA. This CDR3 reads CSVEGPTRTSGRALGTDTQYF. CDR3 bases: TGCAGCGTTGAAGGGCCCACCCGGACTAGCGGGAGGGCCTTGGGCACAGATACGCAGTATTTT.

This clonotype was seen a few times. The V call is TRBV6-1, the J call TRBJ2-7; D is possibly TRBD1 (5 bases). V lost 3 bases, J lost 2 bases, and 17 bases lay in between. There are 16 residues in the CDR3. Germline assignment: CDR1 MNHNS and CDR2 SASEGT. The CDR3 bases are TGTGCCAGCAGTGATTCCGCAGGGAAAGGAACCTACGAGCAGTACTTC. Residues: CASSDSAGKGTYEQYF.

The chain carries TRBV6-1 and TRBJ2-7; 7 bases align to TRBD1. The CDR3 spans 12 residues. The V segment lost 8 bases and the J segment 2 bases; nucleotides outside the gene matches: 3. Germline CDR1 reads MNHNS; CDR2 reads SASEGT. The CDR3 loop is CASGTAAYEQYF. CDR3 in DNA: TGTGCCAGCGGGACAGCAGCCTACGAGCAGTACTTC.

The sample holds a few counts of this clonotype. The rearrangement uses TRBV24-1 and TRBJ2-3, with 7 positions matching TRBD2. Germline CDR1 is KGHDR and CDR2 is SFDVKD. The V and J ends lost 5 bases and 3 bases, in that order; junction bases with no gene match: 10. The CDR3 sequence is 16 residues long. CDR3 in DNA: TGTGCCACCAGTGTTCTAAAGGGAGCGGGAACAGATACGCAGTATTTT. Its protein is CATSVLKGAGTDTQYF.

A single count supports this clonotype. V gene TRBV10-2 combines with J gene TRBJ1-5; D gene uncertain. V was shortened by 4 bases and J by 4 bases, with 8 bases between the two germline ends. The germline gives CDR1 WSHSY, CDR2 SAAADI. CDR3 size: 13 residues. The CDR3 sequence is CASSAMENQPQHF. The DNA for the CDR3 is TGCGCCAGCAGTGCGATGGAGAATCAGCCCCAGCATTTT.

This clonotype turned up a few times. This sequence joins TRBV5-1 and TRBJ1-6; D is undetermined. Germline lookup yields CDR1 SGHRS and CDR2 YFSETQ. CDR3 size: 14 residues. Between the trimmed V and J ends, which lost 1 base and 5 bases, there was a span of 7 bases. The CDR3 here is CASSLSGDNSPLHF. The CDR3 nucleotides are TGCGCCAGCAGCTTGTCTGGGGATAATTCACCCCTCCACTTT. Filled out from reference TRBV5-1 and TRBJ1-6, the complete variable domain reads KAGVTQTPRYLIKTRGQQVTLSCSPISGHRSVSWYQQTPGQGLQFLFEYFSETQRNKGNFPGRFSGRQFSNSRSEMNVSTLELGDSALYLCASSLSGDNSPLHFGNGTRLTVT.

This chain links TRBV7-9 with TRBJ2-5; 9 bases line up with TRBD2. Near its end, the DNA agrees better with TRBJ2-7, so the J call may be wrong. The germline gives CDR1 SEHNR, CDR2 FQNEAQ (reference sequence). The CDR3 covers 15 residues. The CDR3 spells CASSLEASGKYEQYF. The CDR3 DNA is TGTGCCAGCAGCTTAGAGGCTAGCGGGAAATACGAGCAGTACTTC.

This clonotype turned up a few times. This chain links TRBV15 with TRBJ2-3; D remains ambiguous. Germline V gives CDR1 LNHNV, CDR2 YYDKDF (reference sequence). The CDR3 has 14 amino acids. Trimming cost V 0 bases and J 1 base, with 5 bases left between them. The CDR3 sequence is CATSREARTDTQYF. The CDR3 bases are TGTGCCACCAGCAGAGAGGCCCGCACAGATACGCAGTATTTT.

This clonotype was detected only a few times. This rearrangement joins TRBV30 to TRBJ2-3; D might be TRBD1 or TRBD2, each matching 5 bases. Germline V CDR1 and CDR2: GTSNPN, SVGIG (reference sequence). Trimming cost V 4 bases and J 4 bases, with 15 bases left between them. The CDR3 consists of 14 residues. The chain's CDR3 is CAWNRGLKSDTQYF. CDR3 DNA sequence: TGTGCCTGGAATCGGGGCCTGAAGTCAGATACGCAGTATTTT. The variable domain in full, with the rest retrieved from reference TRBV30 and TRBJ2-3, is SQTIHQWPATLVQPVGSPLSLECTVEGTSNPNLYWYRQAAGRGLQLLFYSVGIGQISSEVPQNLSASRPQDRQFILSSKKLLLSDSGFYLCAWNRGLKSDTQYFGPGTRLTVL.

V and J are TRBV10-3 and TRBJ2-7, with TRBD2 identical over 11 bases. The V gene end was trimmed by 3 bases and the J gene end by 4 bases; junction bases not matched to a gene: 2. The CDR3 is 14 amino acids. CDR1 ENHRY and CDR2 SYGVKD come from the germline V gene. DNA for the CDR3: TGTGCCATCAGTGAAGGGACTAGCGGTTACGAGCAGTACTTC. It translates to CAISEGTSGYEQYF.

The chain is built from TRBV3-1 and TRBJ2-7; 8 nucleotides match TRBD1. This CDR3 contains 15 residues. J lost 5 bases, V lost 2 bases, and 8 bases had no gene match. In germline, CDR1 is LGHDT, CDR2 YNNKEL (reference sequence). This CDR3 reads CASSQPDRGRHEQYF. DNA for the CDR3: TGTGCCAGCAGCCAACCCGACAGGGGACGCCACGAGCAGTACTTC.

This clonotype was counted between two and nine times. The CDR3: CSVEKAEWTEAFF. In DNA, the CDR3 is TGCAGCGTTGAAAAGGCAGAGTGGACTGAAGCTTTCTTT. The V call is TRBV29-1, the J call TRBJ1-1; D gene uncertain. The V end lost 2 bases, the J end lost 5 bases, and 12 bases lay between the germline ends. The CDR3 is 13 residues long. Germline-derived CDR1 and CDR2 are SQVTM and ANQGSEA.

The rearrangement uses TRBV6-1 and TRBJ2-2; 9 bases are a match to TRBD1. This CDR3 comprises 15 residues. Trimming removed 11 bases from V and 1 base from J; junction bases left unmatched: 8. The germline gives CDR1 MNHNS, CDR2 SASEGT. The CDR3: CAGKGQGLNTGELFF. CDR3 bases: TGTGCCGGAAAGGGACAGGGCCTGAACACCGGGGAGCTGTTTTTT.

As regards this clonotype: A read error may be the cause here, since a much bigger clone is one base away. The V gene is TRBV7-2, the J gene TRBJ2-3, with a possible D match to TRBD2 (5 bases). The CDR3 is made up of 15 amino acids. The V end was cut by 1 base, the J end by 4 bases, with 12 bases between. Germline V gives CDR1 SGHTA, CDR2 FQGNSA. The CDR3 spells CASSLEWTGADTQYF. The CDR3 region has the DNA TGTGCCAGCAGCTTAGAGTGGACTGGCGCAGATACGCAGTATTTT.

CDR3 loop: CASSSLGLAGLYEQYF. DNA for the CDR3: TGCGCCAGCAGCTCCCTGGGACTAGCGGGCCTCTACGAGCAGTACTTC. This chain connects TRBV4-1 to TRBJ2-7; 12 bases fit TRBD2. J lost 3 bases, V lost 5 bases, and 8 bases had no gene match. This CDR3 has 16 amino acids. Germline CDR1 and CDR2: MGHRA and YSYEKL.